These 18 T cell receptor beta chains were all obtained from the same sample, sequenced in a study of identical twins. TCRdb re-called the 5' RACE reads through MiXCR, storing one row per CDR3 protein. The sample lists about 700,000 distinct CDR3 sequences, 8.5% to 9.5% occurring once. The same sample was also studied in work on yellow fever vaccine responses in identical twins.

The specimen was PBMCs. These receptors originate from a woman aged 18-29 years in good health.

This clonotype came up a few times. The CDR3 sequence: CASSYRNPRYNEQFF. The CDR3 nucleotides read TGTGCCAGCAGTTATAGGAATCCACGTTACAATGAGCAGTTCTTC. J is TRBJ2-1 and V is TRBV6-2 or TRBV6-3; no clear D gene. The V gene lost 3 bases and the J gene lost 4 bases, with 13 bases spanning the gap. Germline values: CDR1 MNHEY, CDR2 SVGEGT. The CDR3 is 15 amino acids.

This clonotype was detected a few times. The CDR3 loop reads CSAWGSNYGYTF. The CDR3 DNA sequence: TGCAGTGCTTGGGGCAGTAACTATGGCTACACCTTC. The chain couples TRBV20-1 to TRBJ1-2; D is possibly TRBD1 (5 bases). Germline V CDR1 and CDR2: DFQATT, SNEGSKA (reference sequence). This CDR3 spans 12 amino acids. V lost 5 bases and J lost 1, with 8 bases in between.

The J gene is TRBJ2-2, the V gene TRBV11-2; D is ambiguous. This CDR3 contains 14 residues. CDR1 is SGHAT and CDR2 is FQNNGV in the germline V gene. V shed 1 base and J shed 8 bases, with 11 bases lying between them. CDR3 nucleotide sequence: TGTGCCAGCAGCTTAGTCCCGAAAGTTGGGGAGCTGTTTTTT. It codes for CASSLVPKVGELFF.

This clonotype was counted ten times or more. This chain connects TRBV7-2 to TRBJ2-1, with D tentatively TRBD2 (6 bases). The CDR3 is 13 residues long. V dropped 5 bases and J dropped 10 bases, with 15 bases sitting between them. The germline V gene has CDR1 SGHTA and CDR2 FQGNSA. CDR3 amino acids: CASSRSGRGEQFF. The CDR3 DNA is TGTGCCAGCAGCCGTAGCGGACGAGGGGAGCAGTTCTTC.

This clonotype was seen a few times. The chain has TRBV4-3 and TRBJ2-1; unclear D gene. V gave up 5 bases and J gave up 6 bases, with 11 bases separating them. The CDR3 runs 13 residues. Germline loops: CDR1 LGHNA, CDR2 YSLEER. The chain's CDR3 is CASSSQPGNEQFF. The CDR3 DNA sequence: TGCGCCAGCAGCTCCCAGCCGGGCAATGAGCAGTTCTTC.

This clonotype has just a few counts. V gene TRBV7-9 combines with J gene TRBJ2-1, with 11 bases aligning to TRBD2. The CDR3 contains 15 residues. With 3 bases clipped from V and 10 bases from J, the junction kept 8 bases outside the gene matches. Per germline, CDR1 SEHNR and CDR2 FQNEAQ (reference sequence). The CDR3 DNA sequence: TGTGCCAGCAGCTTTATGCTAGCGGGAGGAATGGAGCAGTTCTTC. Amino acid sequence: CASSFMLAGGMEQFF.

The chain joins TRBV24-1 to TRBJ2-5, with D perhaps TRBD1 (7 bases). The ends were cut back, 3 bases at V and 2 bases at J, with 15 bases in the middle. The germline V gene has CDR1 KGHDR and CDR2 SFDVKD. The CDR3 has 16 residues. CDR3 sequence: CATSDGGTAKQETQYF. The CDR3 region has the DNA TGTGCCACCAGTGATGGGGGGACAGCGAAGCAAGAGACCCAGTACTTC.

This clonotype has at least ten counts. The chain couples TRBV3-1 to TRBJ1-6, with D unclear. The germline gives CDR1 LGHDT, CDR2 YNNKEL (reference sequence). V dropped 6 bases and J dropped 6 bases, with 12 bases sitting between them. The CDR3 runs 14 residues. DNA of the CDR3: TGTGCCAGCAGAACAATGACGGCTAATTCACCCCTCCACTTT. This encodes CASRTMTANSPLHF.

In its sample, this clonotype was seen a few times. This chain connects TRBV5-1 to TRBJ1-1; 10 positions agree with TRBD1. Losses at the gene ends were 4 bases for V and 4 bases for J; bases not matched to a gene: 7. This CDR3 region has 15 residues. Germline assignment: CDR1 SGHRS and CDR2 YFSETQ. The CDR3: CASSDPGQGPTEAFF. CDR3 nucleotide sequence: TGCGCCAGCAGCGATCCGGGACAGGGGCCCACTGAAGCTTTCTTT.

The V call is TRBV7-8, the J call TRBJ2-1, with a tentative D call TRBD2 (5 bases). The CDR3 sequence is 18 residues long. Deletions cut 7 bases from V and 1 base from J, with 23 bases between. Germline loops: CDR1 SGHVS, CDR2 FQNEAQ. The CDR3 sequence is CASTLHEREPSSYNEQFF. The CDR3 DNA follows: TGTGCCAGCACCCTTCACGAGAGGGAGCCCAGTTCCTACAATGAGCAGTTCTTC.

The chain links TRBV7-8 to TRBJ1-6; TRBD1 might be the D (6 bases). The ends were cut back, 2 bases at V and 9 bases at J, with 14 bases in the middle. The germline gives CDR1 SGHVS, CDR2 FQNEAQ. This CDR3 region has 15 residues. CDR3 loop: CASSLQGTTGSPLHF. The CDR3 nucleotides read TGTGCCAGCAGCTTACAAGGGACAACTGGTTCACCCCTCCACTTT.

There are many counts of this clonotype. This chain links TRBV5-1 with TRBJ1-1; D unclear. The V gene's germline CDR1 is SGHRS and CDR2 YFSETQ. This CDR3 is 14 amino acids long. Trimming stripped 1 base from V and 2 bases from J, with 9 bases between. The CDR3, as DNA: TGCGCCAGCAGCTTGTCAGGCCCAAACACTGAAGCTTTCTTT. It codes for CASSLSGPNTEAFF.

This clonotype turned up a few times. The gene calls are TRBV4-2 and TRBJ2-5, with 14 bases identical to TRBD2. After removal of 4 bases from V and 4 bases from J, the junction contained 2 bases not matched to a gene. Germline lookup yields CDR1 LGHNA and CDR2 YNFKEQ. The CDR3 covers 15 residues. CDR3 DNA sequence: TGTGCCAGCAGCCGACTAGCGGGAGGGGTAGAGACCCAGTACTTC. Its translation: CASSRLAGGVETQYF.

In its sample, this clonotype was seen many times. The chain joins TRBV4-3 to TRBJ2-3; D remains ambiguous. Germline V gives CDR1 LGHNA, CDR2 YSLEER. The CDR3 totals 16 residues. V shed 0 bases and J shed 0 bases, with 10 bases lying between them. In DNA, the CDR3 is TGCGCCAGCAGCCAAGATCATATCCTTAGCACAGATACGCAGTATTTT. Its protein is CASSQDHILSTDTQYF.

This clonotype was counted a few times. The rearrangement joins TRBV6-2 or TRBV6-3 to TRBJ1-1; D unresolved. The V gene's germline CDR1 is MNHEY and CDR2 SVGEGT. The CDR3 has 15 amino acids. V gave up 0 bases and J gave up 5 bases, with 13 bases separating them. Here the CDR3 reads CASSYSNLVRTEAFF. In DNA form, the CDR3 reads TGTGCCAGCAGTTACTCGAACCTGGTGCGAACTGAAGCTTTCTTT.

This clonotype was counted ten times or more. The CDR3 protein is CAISESTGANYGYTF. Here the CDR3 DNA reads TGTGCCATCAGTGAGTCGACAGGGGCTAACTATGGCTACACCTTC. The chain has TRBV10-3 and TRBJ1-2, with TRBD1 matching over 8 bases. V gave up 0 bases and J gave up 0 bases; unmatched junction bases: 0. The CDR3 runs to 15 residues. Germline V lookup: CDR1 ENHRY, CDR2 SYGVKD.

Many counts were recorded for this clonotype. CDR3 loop: CASSLRQGPDTQYF. The CDR3 nucleotides read TGCGCCAGCAGCCTGAGACAGGGGCCAGATACGCAGTATTTT. V usage is TRBV5-1 and J usage is TRBJ2-3; 8 bases are a match to TRBD1. Germline trimming cut 4 bases from V and 4 bases from J; bases unmatched to any gene: 5. Germline V gene sequence: CDR1 SGHRS, CDR2 YFSETQ. CDR3 length equals 14 residues.

In its sample, this clonotype was seen a few times. The chain uses TRBV18 and TRBJ2-7; D gene uncertain. The CDR3 is 14 amino acids. Germline CDR1 is KGHSH and CDR2 is LQKENI. V lost 5 bases, J lost 4 bases, and 15 bases lay in between. CDR3 bases: TGTGCCAGCTCAAATCACCGAATGGGTTACGAGCAGTACTTC. Translated: CASSNHRMGYEQYF.